These T cell receptor beta chains were read from a single sample in a study of shared clonotypes between healthy human individuals. Here immunoSEQ multiplex PCR was the method, and the copy in TCRdb shows in-frame clones only, minus some. The sample contains more than 200,000 clones, 60% to 70% of which appear only once. Sequenced: memory CD4+ T cells sorted from blood. The receptors originated from a man aged 25 to 45 in good health. CDR3s include the opening cysteine and the closing phenylalanine or tryptophan. Fields, in order: J gene, V gene, D gene, clone size, CDR3 protein, CDR3 DNA. The D gene is left open where the match is weak. Clone size is given for some rows only: seen once, a few or many times, or a class if the clone is expanded.

TRBJ1-3 TRBV7-2 TRBD1 once CASSLERDRGSGNTIYF TGTGCCAGCAGCCTCGAGCGGGACAGGGGGTCTGGAAACACCATATATTTT
TRBJ1-2 TRBV7-8 . . CASSSKLRKYGYTF TGTGCCAGCAGTTCTAAGCTTCGAAAATATGGCTACACCTTC
TRBJ2-3 TRBV28 TRBD1 . CASSPPTGQTDTQYF TGTGCCAGCAGCCCCCCCACGGGACAGACAGATACGCAGTATTTT
TRBJ2-3 TRBV2 . once CARQRPGGGDTDTQYF TGTGCCCGACAGCGGCCGGGAGGGGGCGACACAGATACGCAGTATTTT
TRBJ1-2 TRBV27 TRBD1 once CASSLRTGGVYGYTF TGTGCCAGCAGTTTACGGACAGGGGGGGTCTATGGCTACACCTTC
TRBJ1-5 TRBV5-1 TRBD1 . CASSLQGMMEPQHF TGCGCCAGCAGCTTACAGGGGATGATGGAGCCCCAGCATTTT
TRBJ2-3 TRBV11-2 . once CASIPGGSTDTQYF TGTGCCAGCATCCCTGGGGGGAGCACAGATACGCAGTATTTT
TRBJ2-1 TRBV19 . . CASSATDSSYNEQFF TGTGCCAGTAGCGCGACAGACAGCTCCTACAATGAGCAGTTCTTC
TRBJ2-7 TRBV7-8 . few CASSLVPYEQYF TGTGCCAGCAGCTTAGTCCCCTACGAGCAGTACTTC
TRBJ2-1 TRBV27 TRBD2 . CASSYSGTSGRYNEQFF TGTGCCAGCAGTTATTCGGGGACTAGCGGGAGGTACAATGAGCAGTTCTTC
TRBJ2-6 TRBV2 TRBD1 once CASSRRQGSDGSGANVLTF TGTGCCAGCAGTCGGAGACAGGGGTCTGATGGCTCTGGGGCCAACGTCCTGACTTTC
TRBJ1-4 TRBV7-8 TRBD1 . CASSGQDRGEKLFF TGTGCCAGCAGCGGACAGGACAGGGGGGAAAAACTGTTTTTT
TRBJ2-3 TRBV5-1 . . CASSYSGGNTDTQYF TGCGCCAGCAGCTATAGCGGCGGAAACACAGATACGCAGTATTTT
TRBJ2-2 TRBV6-5 . . CASSPRPRGTGELFF TGTGCCAGCAGCCCACGGCCCAGGGGCACCGGGGAGCTGTTTTTT
TRBJ2-7 TRBV9 . . CASSVDHQPYEQYF TGTGCCAGCAGCGTAGACCACCAACCCTACGAGCAGTACTTC
TRBJ2-1 TRBV9 . . CASSPIGSYNEQFF TGTGCCAGCAGTCCAATCGGTTCCTACAATGAGCAGTTCTTC
TRBJ2-3 TRBV7-2 . . CASSSGVQSTDTQYF TGTGCCAGCAGCTCCGGTGTCCAGAGCACAGATACGCAGTATTTT
TRBJ1-2 TRBV7-2 . . CASSLAGSHGYTF TGTGCCAGCAGCTTGGCGGGATCCCATGGCTACACCTTC
TRBJ2-7 TRBV18 TRBD2 . CASSRGLADYEQYF TGTGCCAGCTCCCGTGGACTAGCGGACTACGAGCAGTACTTC
TRBJ2-2 TRBV4-3 . . CASSQDLQGTNTGELFF TGCGCCAGCAGCCAAGATTTGCAGGGAACGAACACCGGGGAGCTGTTTTTT
TRBJ2-7 TRBV10-3 TRBD1 once CAISEQLQGPQYF TGTGCCATCAGTGAGCAATTACAGGGGCCACAGTACTTC
TRBJ2-1 TRBV19 TRBD2 . CASSTLAGVRYNEQFF TGTGCCAGTAGTACGTTAGCGGGAGTACGCTACAATGAGCAGTTCTTC
TRBJ2-7 TRBV27 . . CASCGLTCEQYF TGTGCCAGCTGTGGGTTGACTTGTGAGCAGTACTTC
TRBJ2-4 TRBV27 . . CASSLIYPKNPAGKNIQYF TGTGCCAGCAGTTTAATCTACCCAAAGAACCCGGCGGGCAAAAACATTCAGTACTTC
TRBJ1-4 TRBV25-1 . . CASSERANEKLFF TGTGCCAGCAGTGAAAGGGCTAATGAAAAACTGTTTTTT
TRBJ1-2 TRBV7-2 TRBD1 . CASSLVGGQVNYGYTF TGTGCCAGCAGCTTAGTAGGGGGACAGGTTAACTATGGCTACACCTTC
TRBJ1-1 TRBV29-1 . few CSTVLTEAFF TGCTCTACCGTCCTCACTGAAGCTTTCTTT
TRBJ2-2 TRBV19 . . CASSIGSGMNTGELFF TGTGCCAGTAGTATCGGATCGGGAATGAACACCGGGGAGCTGTTTTTT
TRBJ2-7 TRBV5-4 . . CAAREQEEGGEQYF TGTGCCGCACGGGAACAGGAAGAAGGGGGCGAGCAGTACTTC
TRBJ2-5 TRBV5-1 . . CASSPQPPQETQYF TGCGCCAGCAGCCCGCAGCCACCCCAAGAGACCCAGTACTTC
TRBJ1-1 TRBV19 . . CASSGSDTAGEAFF TGTGCCAGTTCAGGATCGGACACAGCGGGTGAAGCTTTCTTT
TRBJ2-1 TRBV27 . once CASSLLANPFHEQFF TGTGCCAGCAGTTTACTAGCGAACCCATTCCATGAGCAGTTCTTC
TRBJ2-2 TRBV28 . once CASSLRREAGELFF TGTGCCAGCAGTTTAAGGAGGGAGGCCGGGGAGCTGTTTTTT
TRBJ1-1 TRBV5-1 . . CASSRDGSPNGAFF TGCGCCAGCAGCAGGGATGGCAGCCCGAATGGGGCTTTCTTT
TRBJ2-3 TRBV2 TRBD2 . CASSVFLADTDTQYF TGTGCCAGCAGTGTTTTCCTAGCGGACACAGATACGCAGTATTTT
TRBJ2-1 TRBV2 TRBD1 . CASGRDRGRDEQFF TGTGCCAGCGGACGGGACAGGGGGCGTGATGAGCAGTTCTTC
TRBJ2-5 TRBV6-1 . . CASAQGGPQETQYF TGTGCCAGTGCCCAGGGGGGACCGCAAGAGACCCAGTACTTC
TRBJ1-1 TRBV19 . few CASTGVVNTEAFF TGTGCCAGTACAGGGGTGGTGAACACTGAAGCTTTCTTT
TRBJ1-4 TRBV5-1 . . CASSLQQEEKLFF TGCGCCAGCAGCTTGCAACAGGAGGAAAAACTGTTTTTT
TRBJ2-5 TRBV25-1 TRBD2 once CASSDSGRASETQYF TGTGCCAGCAGTGATTCCGGGAGGGCCTCAGAGACCCAGTACTTC
TRBJ1-1 TRBV5-1 TRBD1 few CASSVKGQFTEAFF TGCGCCAGCAGCGTAAAGGGACAGTTCACTGAAGCTTTCTTT
TRBJ2-1 TRBV21-1 . . CATSCSGGGNEQFF TGTGCCACTTCATGTAGCGGAGGGGGGAATGAGCAGTTCTTC
TRBJ2-5 TRBV28 . few CASSLVGQETQYF TGTGCCAGCAGTTTGGTGGGGCAAGAGACCCAGTACTTC
TRBJ2-7 TRBV19 . . CASSVRAGIYEQYF TGTGCCAGTAGCGTTAGGGCGGGAATCTACGAGCAGTACTTC
TRBJ2-1 TRBV19 TRBD2 . CASSIGTSRYNEQFF TGTGCCAGTAGTATCGGGACTAGCCGCTACAATGAGCAGTTCTTC